This T cell receptor beta chain was captured by sequencing in a study of somatic mutations in cytotoxic T cells in rheumatoid arthritis. This clone was seen a few times. Assay: immunoSEQ multiplex PCR; the TCRdb copy retains only in-frame clones and omits some. The repertoire includes 7,000 to 9,000 clones, around three quarters of them detected once, and around 34% sits in the top ten. The sample comprised CD8+ T cells sorted from blood. The TCR comes from a woman aged 50 to 65 in good health.

CDR3 in DNA: TGTGCCAGCAGTCTCACTGGTGATGGCTACACCTTC. Protein: CASSLTGDGYTF. The rearrangement links TRBV6-5 to TRBJ1-2; D gene unclear. This CDR3 region has 12 residues. Trimming pared 5 bases from V and 6 bases from J, leaving 10 bases between. Germline CDR1 MNHEY, CDR2 SVGAGI.